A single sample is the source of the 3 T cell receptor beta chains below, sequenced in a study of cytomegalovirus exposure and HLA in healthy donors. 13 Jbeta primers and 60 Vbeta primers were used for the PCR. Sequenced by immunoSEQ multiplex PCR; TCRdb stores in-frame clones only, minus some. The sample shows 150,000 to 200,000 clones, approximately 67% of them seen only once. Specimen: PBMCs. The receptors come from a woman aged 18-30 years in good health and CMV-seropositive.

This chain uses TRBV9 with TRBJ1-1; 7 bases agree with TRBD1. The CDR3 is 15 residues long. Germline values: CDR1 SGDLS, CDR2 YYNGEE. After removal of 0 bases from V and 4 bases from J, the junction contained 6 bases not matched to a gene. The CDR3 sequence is CASSVEEGGITEAFF. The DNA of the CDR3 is TGTGCCAGCAGCGTAGAAGAAGGGGGCATCACTGAAGCTTTCTTT.

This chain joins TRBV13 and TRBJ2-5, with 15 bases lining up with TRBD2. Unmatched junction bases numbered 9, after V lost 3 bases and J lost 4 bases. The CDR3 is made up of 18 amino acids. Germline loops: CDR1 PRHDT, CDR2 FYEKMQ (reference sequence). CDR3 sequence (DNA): TGTGCCAGCAGCTTCGGACTAGCGGGGGGGCGAGGGGGAGAGACCCAGTACTTC. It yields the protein CASSFGLAGGRGGETQYF.

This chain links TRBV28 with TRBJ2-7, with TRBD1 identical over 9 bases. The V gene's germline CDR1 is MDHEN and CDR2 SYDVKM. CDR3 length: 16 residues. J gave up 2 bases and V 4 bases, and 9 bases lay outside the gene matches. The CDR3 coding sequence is TGTGCCAGCAGTTCCCCCGGAACAGGGGGCCCCTACGAGCAGTACTTC. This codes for CASSSPGTGGPYEQYF.